This entry features one T cell receptor beta chain sequence. Its antigen is not known. J gave up 6 bases and V 0 bases, and 14 bases lay outside the gene matches. Germline V CDR1 and CDR2: SGHTA, FQGNSA. This CDR3 is 17 amino acids long. This sample stems from a study of tumor-infiltrating lymphocytes in localized non-small cell lung cancer. Study as a whole: Patients included smokers and never-smokers with various histologies, some sampled after neoadjuvant chemotherapy. Study-wide results and limits: No T-cell fraction difference was seen between IM1 and IM2 tumors. Not all patients were TCR sequenced, owing to tissue quantity.

Data came from immunoSEQ multiplex PCR; TCRdb stores just in-frame clones and leaves some out. The data contain approximately 13,000 clones, less than 85% of them singletons. The TCR originated in a human donor with non-small cell lung cancer. V is TRBV7-2 and J is TRBJ2-7, with 7 bases aligning to TRBD1. The sample consisted of lung tumor tissue. CDR3 bases: TGTGCCAGCAGCTTAGCGGGACAGTTTTTGGTTACGGGCGAGCAGTACTTC. Translated: CASSLAGQFLVTGEQYF.